This TCR beta chain was observed in a study of blood T cell repertoires in COVID-19. TCRdb keeps only in-frame clones here, not all; method: immunoSEQ multiplex PCR. Of about 290,000 clones listed, under 90% were seen once; the top ten hold 1.5% to 2%. The CDR3 is 16 amino acids. Germline loops: CDR1 LGHNA, CDR2 YSLEER. Deletions cut 0 bases from V and 0 bases from J, with 12 bases between. This TCR derives from a woman in her thirties or forties who had recovered from COVID-19. The sequencing sample was made of PBMCs or T cells enriched from blood (not recorded which). The chain couples TRBV4-3 to TRBJ2-7, with D uncertain. This CDR3 reads CASSQDLDSISYEQYF. For the CDR3, the DNA is TGCGCCAGCAGCCAAGACCTCGACTCGATCTCCTACGAGCAGTACTTC.